This TCR beta chain was captured by sequencing in a study of cytomegalovirus exposure and HLA in healthy donors. The V gene's germline CDR1 is GTSNPN and CDR2 SVGIG (reference sequence). Deletions cut 5 bases from V and 2 bases from J, with 12 bases between. CDR3 size: 14 residues. This PCR relied on a set of 60 Vbeta primers and 13 Jbeta primers. The repertoire was sequenced with immunoSEQ multiplex PCR; TCRdb's copy has only in-frame clones and lacks some. The sample has about 210,000 clones; nearly 80% are singletons. The specimen was PBMCs. The source of this sequence is a male donor in good health and CMV-seronegative. The V and J genes are TRBV30 and TRBJ1-4, with D possibly being TRBD1 (5 bases). The DNA for the CDR3 is TGTGCCTGGGAATCAGGGAGGACTAATGAAAAACTGTTTTTT. Its translation: CAWESGRTNEKLFF.